The entry below describes one T cell receptor (beta chain). The data derive from a study of blood T cell repertoires in COVID-19. Across the study: Collection of acute and convalescent COVID-19 samples took place in the United States, Italy and Spain.

The data were produced by immunoSEQ multiplex PCR, yet TCRdb's version contains in-frame clones alone and is incomplete. The top ten hold roughly 2.5% of the sample, which has 200,000 to 250,000 clones, 88% seen once. Trimming took 2 bases from V and 4 from J; bases not matched to a gene: 2. This CDR3 has 13 residues. Germline V CDR1 and CDR2: SGHRS, YFSETQ. The chain joins TRBV5-1 to TRBJ1-2, with 7 bases that match TRBD1. The origin of this receptor is a woman aged 60 to 75 with acute or convalescent COVID-19. The source material was peripheral blood. The CDR3 DNA is TGCGCCAGCAGCTTTACAGGGGCCTATGGCTACACCTTC. This codes for CASSFTGAYGYTF.